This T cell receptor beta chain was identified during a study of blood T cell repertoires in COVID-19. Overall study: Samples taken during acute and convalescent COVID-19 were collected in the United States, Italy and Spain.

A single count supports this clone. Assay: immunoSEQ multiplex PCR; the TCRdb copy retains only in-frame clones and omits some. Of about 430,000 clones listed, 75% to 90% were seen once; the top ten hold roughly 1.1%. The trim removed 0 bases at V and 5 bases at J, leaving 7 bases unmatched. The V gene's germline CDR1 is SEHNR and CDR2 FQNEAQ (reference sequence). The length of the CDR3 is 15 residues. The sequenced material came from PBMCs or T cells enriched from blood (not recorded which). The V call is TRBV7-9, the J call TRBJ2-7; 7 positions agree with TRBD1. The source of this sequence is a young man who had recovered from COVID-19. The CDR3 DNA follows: TGTGCCAGCAGCTTAGCGACGCAGGGGGTCCACGAGCAGTACTTC. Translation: CASSLATQGVHEQYF.